The source of this TCR beta chain is a study of blood T cell repertoires in COVID-19. Looking at the study overall: The United States, Italy and Spain supplied acute and convalescent COVID-19 samples. T cells, B-cell-depleted T cells, or PBMCs supplied cDNA or gDNA.

Germline V gives CDR1 SGHRS, CDR2 YFSETQ. Losses at the gene ends were 2 bases for V and 8 bases for J; bases not matched to a gene: 9. The CDR3 extends over 15 amino acids. Authors' data handling: It was from reference gene primer amplification that nucleated cell counts were estimated. Assay used: immunoSEQ multiplex PCR; TCRdb lists only in-frame clones, some missing. Clonal size and the V and J genes are those of that table, whereas D and trimming came from the DNA. The sample consists of under 200,000 clones, over 60% of them appearing once. This chain uses TRBV5-1 with TRBJ2-1, with 8 bases identical to TRBD1. The specimen was peripheral blood. The sequence derives from a woman aged 80 or older with acute or convalescent COVID-19. CDR3 sequence: CASSLTQGANYEQFF. The DNA of the CDR3 is TGCGCCAGCAGCTTAACCCAGGGGGCAAACTATGAGCAGTTCTTC.